Below, one T cell receptor beta chain is given with its context. Germline values: CDR1 LGHDT, CDR2 YNNKEL (reference sequence). Losses at the gene ends were 3 bases for V and 6 bases for J; bases not matched to a gene: 9. The CDR3 runs 16 residues. Profiling relied on immunoSEQ multiplex PCR, and the TCRdb table lists in-frame clones only, not all of them. The sample contains about 230,000 clones, over 75% of which appear only once. This specimen belongs to a study of blood T cell repertoires in COVID-19. This TCR was recovered from an elderly woman with acute or convalescent COVID-19. This chain joins TRBV3-1 (or the pseudogene TRBV3-2) and TRBJ1-1; 11 nucleotides line up with TRBD1. Sequenced material: peripheral blood. CDR3 nucleotides: TGTGCCAGCAGCCAGACTTTAGGGACAGGGGGGCCTGAAGCTTTCTTT. This encodes CASSQTLGTGGPEAFF.